This section outlines one T cell receptor (beta chain) sequence together with its context. This sample is drawn from a study of cytomegalovirus exposure and HLA in healthy donors. Both 60 Vbeta primers and 13 Jbeta primers went into the PCR. Method: immunoSEQ multiplex PCR; TCRdb's copy keeps in-frame clones and lacks some. Its listing shows more than 40,000 clones. CDR1 MNHEY and CDR2 SVGAGI come from the germline V gene. Unmatched junction bases numbered 11, after V lost 8 bases and J lost 2 bases. This CDR3 is 15 amino acids long. The sequenced sample consisted of PBMCs. The chain employs TRBV6-5 and TRBJ2-7; 8 bases are a match to TRBD2. The receptor was isolated from a middle-aged woman in good health and CMV-seronegative. In nucleotides, the CDR3 is TGTGCCAGCGCCGAAGTCACTAGCGGAACCTACGAGCAGTACTTC. Translating it yields CASAEVTSGTYEQYF.